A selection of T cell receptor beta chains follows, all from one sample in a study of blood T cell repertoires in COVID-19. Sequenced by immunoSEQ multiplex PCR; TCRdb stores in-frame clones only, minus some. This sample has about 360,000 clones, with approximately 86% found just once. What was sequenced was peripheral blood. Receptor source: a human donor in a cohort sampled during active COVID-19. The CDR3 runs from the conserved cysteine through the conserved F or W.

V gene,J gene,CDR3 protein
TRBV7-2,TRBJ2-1,CASSSAGLAGEWPYNEQFF
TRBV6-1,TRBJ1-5,CASREAPDRVNQPQHF
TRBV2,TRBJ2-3,CASSEVTVNLSTDTQYF
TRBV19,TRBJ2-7,CASSMTGRVHEQYF
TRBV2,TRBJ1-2,CATTATVHGYTF
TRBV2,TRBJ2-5,CASRDRVGSETQYF
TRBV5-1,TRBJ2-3,CASSPGLVTDTQYF
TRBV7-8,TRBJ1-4,CASSPQGMTNEKLFF
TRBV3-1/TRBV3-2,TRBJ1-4,CASSQAVTNNEKLFF
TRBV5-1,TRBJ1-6,CASSSQGANNSPLHF
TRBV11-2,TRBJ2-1,CASSLDTSGRVSYNEQFF